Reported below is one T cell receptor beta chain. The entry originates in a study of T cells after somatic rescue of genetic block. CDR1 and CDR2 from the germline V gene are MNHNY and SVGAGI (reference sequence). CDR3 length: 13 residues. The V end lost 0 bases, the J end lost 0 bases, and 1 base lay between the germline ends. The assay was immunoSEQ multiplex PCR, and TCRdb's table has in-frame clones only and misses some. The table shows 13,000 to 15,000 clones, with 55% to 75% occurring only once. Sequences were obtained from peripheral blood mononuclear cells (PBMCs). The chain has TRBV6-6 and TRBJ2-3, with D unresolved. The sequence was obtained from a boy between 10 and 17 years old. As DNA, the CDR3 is TGTGCCAGCAGTTACTCAAGCACAGATACGCAGTATTTT. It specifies CASSYSSTDTQYF.